This is a list of T cell receptor beta chains from one sample in a study of blood T cells in healthy people across ages. TCRdb used MiXCR to reprocess the 5' RACE reads, holding one entry per CDR3 protein. This table holds some 1.6 million distinct CDR3 sequences, almost 35% found once. Sequenced material: blood. The receptors derive from a woman in her twenties or thirties in good health. The CDR3 runs from the conserved cysteine through the conserved F or W. The D gene is left open where the match is weak. Some rows mark clone size as missing; the rest say once, few, many or name a class of expanded clone.

clone_size d_call j_call v_call cdr3_nt cdr3_aa
- TRBD1 TRBJ2-7 TRBV3-1 TGTGCCAGCAGCCCAGGGACAGCTGTTTCCTACGAGCAGTACTTC CASSPGTAVSYEQYF
many TRBD2 TRBJ2-4 TRBV10-3 TGTGCCATCAGTGATCCTCCGGGACTAGCGGGAGGGAACAACATTCAGTACTTC CAISDPPGLAGGNNIQYF
- TRBD1 TRBJ2-7 TRBV28 TGTGCCAGCAGCCACAACAGGGGGTCCTACGAGCAGTACTTC CASSHNRGSYEQYF
many - TRBJ2-5 TRBV7-9 TGTGCCAGCAGCTTACAGACAGGACAAGAGACCCAGTACTTC CASSLQTGQETQYF
- - TRBJ2-1 TRBV28 TGTGCCAGCAGTTCCCCACAAGAGCAGTTCTTC CASSSPQEQFF
few - TRBJ2-5 TRBV20-1 TGCAGTGCCCCCGCGGCCCCTCAAAACACAGGGGAGACCCAGTACTTC CSAPAAPQNTGETQYF
- - TRBJ1-4 TRBV6-2/TRBV6-3 TGTGCCAGCAGTTACTGGGGCGATTATAATGAAAAACGGTTTTTT CASSYWGDYNEKRFF
- - TRBJ1-1 TRBV19 TGTGCCAGTAGTCGCCGGGACGTGAACACTGAAGCTTTCTTT CASSRRDVNTEAFF
many - TRBJ2-7 TRBV4-1 TGCGCCAGCAGCCAAGAATTCGCGGCTAGCGATAGTGTTTACGAGCAGTACTTC CASSQEFAASDSVYEQYF
few - TRBJ2-7 TRBV6-5 TGTGCCAGCAGTCAACAGTCATCCAGCTCCTACGAGCAGTACTTC CASSQQSSSSYEQYF
few - TRBJ2-3 TRBV7-2 TGTGCCAGCAGCCAGACAGTGGATACGCAGTATTTT CASSQTVDTQYF
- TRBD1 TRBJ2-2 TRBV12-3/TRBV12-4 TGCGCCTCGTGGGACAGGATGAACACCGGGGAGCTGTTTTTT CASWDRMNTGELFF
few - TRBJ2-5 TRBV6-1 TGTGCCAGCAGTGAAGGAGGAGTCACAAAAGAGACCCAGTACTTC CASSEGGVTKETQYF
many - TRBJ1-1 TRBV29-1 TGCAGCTGCGGGGGTAGGGAGCCGAACACTGAAGCTTTCTTT CSCGGREPNTEAFF
- - TRBJ1-1 TRBV14 TGTGCCAGCAGCCAATTCGGAGCGCAGGGGCAAGCTTTCTTT CASSQFGAQGQAFF
- TRBD2 TRBJ2-1 TRBV7-9 TGTGCCAGCAGCTTGGGAGGAGCGGGAGGATACAATGAGCAGTTCTTC CASSLGGAGGYNEQFF
few - TRBJ2-5 TRBV5-1 TGCGCCGGCAGCGTACGACTGGGTGGGGAGACCCAGTACTTC CAGSVRLGGETQYF
- TRBD2 TRBJ2-1 TRBV5-6 TGTGCCAGCAGCCGCCCTGGACTAGTGGGTTGGAGTGAGCAGTTCTTC CASSRPGLVGWSEQFF
- - TRBJ2-5 TRBV10-2 TGCACCAGCAGTGAGACAGGTCAGGGAGAGACCCAGTACTTC CTSSETGQGETQYF
- - TRBJ2-3 TRBV7-9 TGTGCCAGCAGTTGGGGGGCGGGGACGCCAGATACGCAGTATTTT CASSWGAGTPDTQYF
- - TRBJ1-5 TRBV28 TGTGCCAGCACCGAAATGGTCGGGGGGGGCGGCAATCAGCCCCAGCATTTT CASTEMVGGGGNQPQHF
few TRBD2 TRBJ2-3 TRBV25-1 TGTGCCAGCAGTGAGACAGAAGGACTAGCAATCACAGATACGCAGTATTTT CASSETEGLAITDTQYF
- - TRBJ2-5 TRBV2 TGTGCCAGCAGGAGTGAGCCGAGGGAGACCCAGTACTTC CASRSEPRETQYF
many - TRBJ1-2 TRBV29-1 TGCAGCGTTGAAGAAAGCGGTCGGATCTATGGCTACACCTTC CSVEESGRIYGYTF
- - TRBJ2-3 TRBV6-5 TGTGCCAGCAACCAACGAGCGGGCACCACAGATACGCAGTATTTT CASNQRAGTTDTQYF
many TRBD2 TRBJ2-5 TRBV29-1 TGCAGCGTTATCTTCCTTCGGGGAGGGGAGACCCAGTACTTC CSVIFLRGGETQYF
- - TRBJ1-2 TRBV12-3/TRBV12-4 TGTGCCAGCAGCCAGGGGCGGGGGGGTGGCTACACCTTC CASSQGRGGGYTF
- TRBD1 TRBJ2-1 TRBV7-8 TGTGCCAGCAGCCCGGGACAGGGGTTCCCCGAGCAGTTCTTC CASSPGQGFPEQFF
many - TRBJ2-1 TRBV12-3/TRBV12-4 TGTGCCAGCAGTCTAAACAGGGCCCTCTCCTACAATGAGCAGTTCTTC CASSLNRALSYNEQFF
- - TRBJ1-5 TRBV6-2/TRBV6-3 TGTGCCAGCAGTTACCCCGGGACCGGTTATAGCAATCAGCCCCAGCATTTT CASSYPGTGYSNQPQHF